Following are 18 T cell receptor beta chains from one sample sequenced in a study of cytomegalovirus exposure and HLA in healthy donors. The PCR was carried out with 60 Vbeta primers and 13 Jbeta primers. This table comes from immunoSEQ multiplex PCR, and its TCRdb copy is limited to in-frame clones, with some not included. The table has about 160,000 clones, roughly 77% seen once. The sequenced material came from PBMCs. The source of these receptors is a male donor in good health and CMV-seronegative.

V is TRBV25-1 and J is TRBJ1-6; the D gene is possibly TRBD1 (6 bases). Germline V CDR1 and CDR2: MGHDK, SYGVNS. The CDR3 is 15 residues long. The ends were cut back, 1 base at V and 7 bases at J, with 11 bases in the middle. The CDR3 nucleotides read TGTGCCAGCAGTGAATTTGGGGGCCTAAATTCACCCCTCCACTTT. This sequence encodes CASSEFGGLNSPLHF. The whole variable domain, filled in from reference TRBV25-1 and TRBJ1-6, reads EADIYQTPRYLVIGTGKKITLECSQTMGHDKMYWYQQDPGMELHLIHYSYGVNSTEKGDLSSESTVSRIRTEHFPLTLESARPSHTSQYLCASSEFGGLNSPLHFGNGTRLTVT.

This rearrangement joins TRBV5-1 to TRBJ2-2, with D possibly matching TRBD2 (7 bases). The CDR3 spans 14 residues. V was cut by 7 bases and J by 4 bases, with 14 bases left in between. Germline V gene lookup returns CDR1 SGHRS and CDR2 YFSETQ. CDR3 DNA sequence: TGCGCCAGCCGGTCCGGGGGGCGCACCGGGGAGCTGTTTTTT. Its translation is CASRSGGRTGELFF.

The rearrangement uses TRBV15 and TRBJ1-2; 8 positions match TRBD1. The CDR3 extends over 14 amino acids. Losses at the gene ends were 5 bases for V and 7 bases for J; bases not matched to a gene: 9. Germline values: CDR1 LNHNV, CDR2 YYDKDF (reference sequence). In DNA, the CDR3 is TGTGCCACCAGCCGTTTCACAGGGGGTAGTGGCTACACCTTC. Its protein is CATSRFTGGSGYTF.

The chain joins TRBV14 to TRBJ1-2; no firm D call. V was trimmed by 0 bases and J by 4 bases, leaving 6 bases between them. The length of the CDR3 is 13 residues. The germline gives CDR1 SGHDN, CDR2 FVKESK. The CDR3 nucleotides read TGTGCCAGCAGCCAAGACGTCTCCTATGGCTACACCTTC. Translation: CASSQDVSYGYTF.

This CDR3 is CASSQPSKETQYF. Written as DNA, the CDR3 is TGTGCCAGCAGCCAACCCAGTAAAGAGACCCAGTACTTC. The genes are TRBV16 and TRBJ2-5; no clear D gene. Trimming left V 2 bases short and J 3 bases short, with 7 bases between. The length of the CDR3 is 13 residues. Germline loops: CDR1 KGHSY, CDR2 FQNENV.

A single count supports this clone. This chain uses TRBV5-1 with TRBJ2-2, with TRBD1 matching over 11 bases. Germline lookup yields CDR1 SGHRS and CDR2 YFSETQ. J was trimmed by 4 bases and V by 4 bases; bases with no gene match: 3. The CDR3 consists of 15 residues. This CDR3 reads CASSPDRGPTGELFF. DNA for the CDR3: TGCGCCAGCAGCCCGGACAGGGGGCCCACCGGGGAGCTGTTTTTT.

The gene calls are TRBV6-1 and TRBJ2-7; 7 bases fit TRBD1. This CDR3 spans 16 amino acids. In germline, CDR1 is MNHNS, CDR2 SASEGT. V dropped 4 bases and J dropped 0; count of bases not matched to a gene: 9. The CDR3 DNA is TGTGCCAGCAGTGCCGGGGCCGGGACAGCCTCCTACGAGCAGTACTTC. This gives the protein CASSAGAGTASYEQYF.

For this clone: A read error may produce the germline difference seen at one junction end. The chain joins TRBV5-4 to TRBJ2-2; 10 bases map to TRBD2. From germline, CDR1 is SGHNT and CDR2 YYREEE (reference sequence). This CDR3 region has 16 residues. Here the CDR3 DNA reads TGTACCAGCAGCTCGGAGCGGGGGGGCCGTGCCGGGGAGCTGTTTTTT. Protein sequence: CTSSSERGGRAGELFF.

V is TRBV7-2 and J is TRBJ1-2, with D perhaps matching TRBD1 (5 bases). The CDR3 is made up of 12 amino acids. V lost 9 bases, J lost 8 bases, and 16 bases lay in between. From germline, CDR1 is SGHTA and CDR2 FQGNSA. This CDR3 reads CASRGTSTGYTF. The CDR3 DNA sequence: TGTGCCAGTCGGGGGACGTCAACGGGCTACACCTTC.

The sample holds one count of this clone. The V and J genes are TRBV7-6 and TRBJ2-5; no clear D gene. V was clipped by 5 bases and J by 0 bases, with 22 bases between them. Germline loops: CDR1 SGHVS, CDR2 FNYEAQ. This CDR3 is 18 amino acids long. In nucleotides, the CDR3 is TGTGCCAGCAGCCCGATGTATGCAACTCTCACCTACCAAGAGACCCAGTACTTC. This encodes CASSPMYATLTYQETQYF.

V gene TRBV5-1 combines with J gene TRBJ2-1, with D possibly matching TRBD2 (5 bases). The CDR3 runs to 16 residues. Deletions cut 2 bases from V and 0 bases from J, with 12 bases between. The germline V gene has CDR1 SGHRS and CDR2 YFSETQ. CDR3 sequence: CASSFPSGSSYNEQFF. The CDR3, as DNA: TGCGCCAGCAGCTTTCCCTCGGGGAGCTCCTACAATGAGCAGTTCTTC.

V gene TRBV19 combines with J gene TRBJ2-4; perhaps TRBD1 as D (6 bases). Germline V gives CDR1 LNHDA, CDR2 SQIVND (reference sequence). V lost 3 bases and J 6 bases, leaving 12 bases between the germline ends. This CDR3 is built from 14 residues. The CDR3 DNA follows: TGTGCCAGTAGTATTAACAGGGACGGAAACATTCAGTACTTC. Translation: CASSINRDGNIQYF.

V is TRBV28 and J is TRBJ2-5; 7 bases line up with TRBD2. Per germline, CDR1 MDHEN and CDR2 SYDVKM. This CDR3 contains 19 residues. J gave up 5 bases and V 10 bases, and 28 bases lay outside the gene matches. CDR3 sequence: CATASTRWGPGGSLETQYF. The CDR3 nucleotides read TGTGCCACCGCCTCCACACGGTGGGGTCCGGGCGGGAGTTTGGAGACCCAGTACTTC.

A note on this clone: Other nucleotide sequences in the sample specify the same CDR3. This rearrangement joins TRBV11-3 to TRBJ2-3; D not resolved. The germline V gene has CDR1 SGHNT and CDR2 YENEEA. The V gene lost 4 bases and the J gene lost 7 bases, with 9 bases spanning the gap. The CDR3 is 12 amino acids. The CDR3 region is CASSSSGNTQYF. CDR3 in DNA: TGTGCCAGCAGCTCCTCCGGTAATACGCAGTATTTT.

This chain uses TRBV7-2 with TRBJ1-5, with 8 bases identical to TRBD1. V gave up 3 bases and J gave up 6 bases; unmatched junction bases: 1. The CDR3 sequence is 13 residues long. The germline CDR1 and CDR2 sequences are SGHTA and FQGNSA. Written as DNA, the CDR3 is TGTGCCAGCAGCTTGGACAGGGCTCAGCCCCAGCATTTT. It encodes CASSLDRAQPQHF.

The V call is TRBV5-6, the J call TRBJ1-1; TRBD1 might be the D (6 bases). The V end lost 4 bases, the J end lost 10 bases, and 17 bases lay between the germline ends. Germline V lookup: CDR1 SGHDT, CDR2 YYEEEE. This CDR3 comprises 13 residues. CDR3 nucleotides: TGTGCCAGCAGCCAACTCCCGACAGGCCGAGCTTTCTTT. This codes for CASSQLPTGRAFF.

This chain uses TRBV19 with TRBJ2-1; 10 bases match TRBD1. CDR3 size: 19 residues. The V segment lost 7 bases and the J segment 1 base; nucleotides outside the gene matches: 16. CDR1 is LNHDA and CDR2 is SQIVND in the germline V gene (reference sequence). CDR3 coding DNA: TGTGCCAGTAAAGAGGGGACAGGGGTCAATATGTATTCCTACAATGAGCAGTTCTTC. Translated, it gives CASKEGTGVNMYSYNEQFF.

The chain has TRBV28 and TRBJ2-7, with D perhaps matching TRBD1 (5 bases). The germline V gene has CDR1 MDHEN and CDR2 SYDVKM. V gave up 3 bases and J gave up 0 bases, with 12 bases separating them. CDR3 length: 15 residues. The CDR3 region has the DNA TGTGCCAGCAGTTTGGGGCAGGTTAGCTCCTACGAGCAGTACTTC. Its translation: CASSLGQVSSYEQYF. Drawing the rest from reference TRBV28 and TRBJ2-7, the complete variable domain is DVKVTQSSRYLVKRTGEKVFLECVQDMDHENMFWYRQDPGLGLRLIYFSYDVKMKEKGDIPEGYSVSREKKERFSLILESASTNQTSMYLCASSLGQVSSYEQYFGPGTRLTVT.